Below are 11 T cell receptor beta chains sequenced from a single sample in a study of blood T cell repertoires in COVID-19. The repertoire was sequenced with immunoSEQ multiplex PCR; TCRdb's copy has only in-frame clones and lacks some. The sample yields approximately 68,000 clones, roughly 82% seen once. The sequenced material came from peripheral blood. The source of these receptors is an older man with active COVID-19.

The genes are TRBV7-3 and TRBJ2-1; the D gene is possibly TRBD1 (6 bases). In germline, CDR1 is SGHTA, CDR2 FQGTGA. CDR3 length: 16 amino acids. V lost 5 bases, J lost 3 bases, and 17 bases lay in between. The CDR3 nucleotides are TGTGCCAGCAGCCTTCTGGGGACAAGAAGCTACAATGAGCAGTTCTTC. As protein: CASSLLGTRSYNEQFF. Supplemented by reference TRBV7-3 and TRBJ2-1, the full variable domain reads GAGVSQTPSNKVTEKGKYVELRCDPISGHTALYWYRQSLGQGPEFLIYFQGTGAADDSGLPNDRFFAVRPEGSVSTLKIQRTERGDSAVYLCASSLLGTRSYNEQFFGPGTRLTVL.

CDR3 nucleotide sequence: TGTGCCAGCAGCAAGGGGACTAGCGGACACACAGATACGCAGTATTTT. It specifies CASSKGTSGHTDTQYF. The V call is TRBV5-5, the J call TRBJ2-3; 11 bases map to TRBD2. The germline V gene encodes CDR1 SGHKS and CDR2 YYEKEE (reference sequence). This CDR3 contains 16 residues. Unmatched junction bases numbered 6, after V lost 4 bases and J lost 2 bases. The full variable domain, in which reference TRBV5-5 and TRBJ2-3 provide the parts outside the CDR3, is DAGVTQSPTHLIKTRGQQVTLRCSPISGHKSVSWYQQVLGQGPQFIFQYYEKEERGRGNFPDRFSARQFPNYSSELNVNALLLGDSALYLCASSKGTSGHTDTQYFGPGTRLTVL.

This chain links TRBV12-3 or TRBV12-4 with TRBJ2-1, with D perhaps TRBD1 (6 bases). The V end lost 6 bases, the J end lost 3 bases, and 9 bases lay between the germline ends. This CDR3 region has 13 residues. This chain's CDR3 is CASSWDNYNEQFF. CDR3 bases: TGTGCCAGCAGCTGGGACAACTACAATGAGCAGTTCTTC.

The rearrangement joins TRBV7-8 to TRBJ2-2; possible D gene TRBD1, 8 bases. The germline CDR1 and CDR2 sequences are SGHVS and FQNEAQ. The V and J ends lost 3 bases and 1 base respectively, with 15 bases between them. CDR3 length equals 17 residues. The CDR3 region has the DNA TGTGCCAGCAGCTTTGGGGGGGACAGGCAGAACACCGGGGAGCTGTTTTTT. Its translation is CASSFGGDRQNTGELFF.

This chain uses TRBV7-2 with TRBJ2-7; 11 positions match TRBD1. CDR3 length: 15 amino acids. CDR1 and CDR2 (germline): SGHTA, FQGNSA. V dropped 3 bases and J dropped 7; count of bases not matched to a gene: 8. The CDR3 coding sequence is TGTGCCAGCAGCTTTGGGACAGGGGGGACTTTTGAGCAGTACTTC. Translating it yields CASSFGTGGTFEQYF.

The chain couples TRBV30 to TRBJ2-1, with 8 bases aligning to TRBD2. The CDR3 is made up of 16 amino acids. V lost 2 bases, J lost 2 bases, and 8 bases stayed unmatched. Per the germline V gene, CDR1 is GTSNPN and CDR2 is SVGIG (reference sequence). The CDR3 is CAWSPQTSVPYNEQFF. CDR3 DNA sequence: TGTGCCTGGAGTCCCCAGACTAGCGTACCCTACAATGAGCAGTTCTTC. Together with reference TRBV30 and TRBJ2-1, the CDR3 gives the full variable domain: SQTIHQWPATLVQPVGSPLSLECTVEGTSNPNLYWYRQAAGRGLQLLFYSVGIGQISSEVPQNLSASRPQDRQFILSSKKLLLSDSGFYLCAWSPQTSVPYNEQFFGPGTRLTVL.

J is TRBJ2-1 and V is TRBV7-8, with 10 bases matching TRBD1. J lost 6 bases, V lost 5 bases, and 7 bases had no gene match. This CDR3 region has 15 residues. Germline CDR1 and CDR2: SGHVS and FQNEAQ. The CDR3 nucleotides read TGTGCCAGCAGCCCTGGACAGGGGGTAAGCAATGAGCAGTTCTTC. Its protein product is CASSPGQGVSNEQFF.

The chain links TRBV9 to TRBJ2-5, with 13 bases aligning to TRBD2. V dropped 3 bases and J dropped 5; count of bases not matched to a gene: 4. This CDR3 comprises 15 residues. Germline CDR1 is SGDLS and CDR2 is YYNGEE. The CDR3 spells CASSATSGGAETQYF. CDR3 nucleotides: TGTGCCAGCAGCGCTACTAGCGGGGGGGCTGAGACCCAGTACTTC. The full variable domain, in which reference TRBV9 and TRBJ2-5 provide the parts outside the CDR3, is DSGVTQTPKHLITATGQRVTLRCSPRSGDLSVYWYQQSLDQGLQFLIQYYNGEERAKGNILERFSAQQFPDLHSELNLSSLELGDSALYFCASSATSGGAETQYFGPGTRLLVL.

V usage is TRBV4-2 and J usage is TRBJ1-3, with a possible D match to TRBD1 (6 bases). Germline V gene data show CDR1 as LGHNA and CDR2 as YNFKEQ. The CDR3 has 16 residues. Trimming took 0 bases from V and 4 from J, leaving 13 bases between them. The CDR3 bases are TGTGCCAGCAGCCAAGAAGCAGGGGCAAAAGGAAACACCATATATTTT. This codes for CASSQEAGAKGNTIYF.

This clone was counted only a few times. The chain uses TRBV11-2 and TRBJ2-5; D is possibly TRBD2 (6 bases). The germline V and J ends were trimmed by 4 bases and 1 base, with 13 bases remaining between them. CDR3 length: 15 residues. Per germline, CDR1 SGHAT and CDR2 FQNNGV. The CDR3 coding sequence is TGTGCCAGCAGCTCAAGAAGGACTATCCAAGAGACCCAGTACTTC. It encodes CASSSRRTIQETQYF.

The chain joins TRBV19 to TRBJ2-5; TRBD2 agrees at 8 bases. The germline V gene encodes CDR1 LNHDA and CDR2 SQIVND (reference sequence). The CDR3 length is 14 residues. V gave up 7 bases and J gave up 3 bases; unmatched junction bases: 7. CDR3 loop: CASKLTSAKETQYF. In DNA form, the CDR3 reads TGTGCCAGTAAGTTGACTAGCGCAAAAGAGACCCAGTACTTC.